The 23 T cell receptor beta chains given below trace back to one sample, sequenced in a study of T cells in Graves' hyperthyroidism and ophthalmopathy. RNA transcripts gave rise to amplified TCR beta CDR3 regions. In the first-round RT-PCR of the TCR CDR3, the HTBI primer set was used. TCRdb reanalysed the multiplex PCR reads using MiXCR and keeps one entry per CDR3 protein. The table shows a few hundred thousand distinct CDR3 sequences, with about 15% occurring only once. Sequencing was performed on blood. These receptors were collected from a young woman with Graves' hyperthyroidism that later progressed to Graves' ophthalmopathy.

This clonotype was seen a single time. An end of the junction does not agree with germline; a read error may underlie this. The chain uses TRBV6-9 and TRBJ2-7; D perhaps matches TRBD1 (6 bases). Germline assignment: CDR1 MNHGY and CDR2 SVAAGI. The CDR3 is 16 residues long. The CDR3 protein is CASSYWSPGVLYERYF. Written as DNA, the CDR3 is TGTGCCAGCAGTTACTGGTCCCCAGGGGTGCTCTACGAGCGGTACTTC.

This chain joins TRBV4-2 and TRBJ2-1; 16 bases align to TRBD2. This CDR3 comprises 17 residues. V was pared by 0 bases and J by 10 bases, with 6 bases of the junction left unmatched. Germline V lookup: CDR1 LGHNA, CDR2 YNFKEQ. The CDR3 region has the DNA TGTGCCAGCAGCCAAGATTTGGGACTAGCGGGAGGGCGGGAGCAGTTCTTC. Translated, it gives CASSQDLGLAGGREQFF.

The chain recombines TRBV7-9 with TRBJ1-3, with 9 bases aligning to TRBD1. CDR3 length: 15 amino acids. CDR1 is SEHNR and CDR2 is FQNEAQ in the germline V gene (reference sequence). The trim removed 10 bases at V and 3 bases at J, leaving 10 bases unmatched. Written as DNA, the CDR3 is TGTGCCATGATCGGCGGGACAGGGAGTGGAAACACCATATATTTT. Translating it yields CAMIGGTGSGNTIYF.

The CDR3 nucleotides are TGTGCCACCAGCAGAGAGGACAGGAATGAGCAGTTCTTC. Its translation: CATSREDRNEQFF. V usage is TRBV15 and J usage is TRBJ2-1; TRBD1 aligns across 7 bases. The V gene end was trimmed by 0 bases and the J gene end by 7 bases; junction bases not matched to a gene: 0. Germline CDR1 reads LNHNV; CDR2 reads YYDKDF (reference sequence). The CDR3 contains 13 residues. The variable domain in full, with the rest retrieved from reference TRBV15 and TRBJ2-1, is DAMVIQNPRYQVTQFGKPVTLSCSQTLNHNVMYWYQQKSSQAPKLLFHYYDKDFNNEADTPDNFQSRRPNTSFCFLDIRSPGLGDTAMYLCATSREDRNEQFFGPGTRLTVL.

There are many counts of this clonotype. The chain has TRBV20-1 and TRBJ2-2; TRBD1 agrees at 7 bases. Germline V gene lookup returns CDR1 DFQATT and CDR2 SNEGSKA (reference sequence). Germline trimming cut 6 bases from V and 6 bases from J; bases unmatched to any gene: 10. The CDR3 has 14 amino acids. In DNA form, the CDR3 reads TGCAGTGCCCCGGGACAGTCGACTCCCGGGGAGCTGTTTTTT. This sequence encodes CSAPGQSTPGELFF.

This chain connects TRBV20-1 to TRBJ2-7; D may be TRBD1 (6 bases). The CDR3 runs 16 residues. Trimming stripped 5 bases from V and 0 bases from J, with 20 bases between. The germline gives CDR1 DFQATT, CDR2 SNEGSKA (reference sequence). Written as DNA, the CDR3 is TGCAGTGCTCGTCGCCCCAGGGGTGGGAGCTCCTACGAGCAGTACTTC. Translation gives CSARRPRGGSSYEQYF.

There are many counts of this clonotype. The chain uses TRBV27 and TRBJ2-5; D may correspond to TRBD1 or TRBD2 (6 bases each). Trimming pared 2 bases from V and 7 bases from J, leaving 14 bases between. The CDR3 is made up of 14 amino acids. Germline CDR1 is MNHEY and CDR2 is SMNVEV (reference sequence). CDR3 nucleotides: TGTGCCAGCAGTTTAAACGGGGGCTCCGGGACCCAGTACTTC. This sequence encodes CASSLNGGSGTQYF.

A few counts support this clonotype. The chain employs TRBV10-1 and TRBJ1-3, with D unresolved. V lost 6 bases, J lost 8 bases, and 8 bases lay in between. CDR1 is WNHNN, CDR2 SYGVQD, per germline (reference sequence). This CDR3 is built from 11 residues. This chain's CDR3 is CASSERDTIYF. CDR3 bases: TGCGCCAGCAGCGAACGGGACACCATATATTTT.

The chain couples TRBV3-1 to TRBJ2-3; D not certain. V was trimmed by 7 bases and J by 1 base, leaving 9 bases between them. Germline V gene lookup returns CDR1 LGHDT and CDR2 YNNKEL (reference sequence). This CDR3 contains 13 residues. CDR3 nucleotide sequence: TGTGCCAGCAACCGTCGGGGCACAGATACGCAGTATTTT. Translated: CASNRRGTDTQYF.

This clonotype was seen repeatedly, ten times or more. The chain employs TRBV3-1 and TRBJ2-2; 13 bases match TRBD2. The CDR3 consists of 19 residues. V was clipped by 1 base and J by 1 base; unmatched bases: 6. Germline-derived CDR1 and CDR2 are LGHDT and YNNKEL (reference sequence). CDR3 sequence reads: CASSQGLAGGGGNTGELFF. CDR3 bases: TGTGCCAGCAGCCAAGGACTAGCGGGAGGTGGAGGGAACACCGGGGAGCTGTTTTTT.

The chain has TRBV13 and TRBJ2-5; D is undetermined. The CDR3 is 12 amino acids. V was pared by 6 bases and J by 6 bases, with 11 bases between. Germline CDR1 and CDR2: PRHDT and FYEKMQ (reference sequence). CDR3 sequence reads: CASSFRDQTQYF. The CDR3 coding sequence is TGTGCCAGCAGTTTTAGAGACCAGACCCAGTACTTC.

This clonotype occurred many times. V usage is TRBV28 and J usage is TRBJ2-1, with D unclear. The CDR3 is made up of 16 amino acids. CDR1 MDHEN and CDR2 SYDVKM come from the germline V gene. V lost 1 base and J lost 5, with 15 bases in between. CDR3 in DNA: TGTGCCAGCAGTTTATTGGTCTCAGACAAAAACAATGAGCAGTTCTTC. Protein product: CASSLLVSDKNNEQFF.

The sample holds many counts of this clonotype. The chain couples TRBV27 to TRBJ2-4; D possibly matches TRBD1 or TRBD2 (6 bases each). Germline values: CDR1 MNHEY, CDR2 SMNVEV (reference sequence). This CDR3 is built from 20 residues. Trimming left V 0 bases short and J 4 bases short, with 25 bases between. CDR3 amino acids: CASSLSRLGGIGDRKNIQYF. In DNA form, the CDR3 reads TGTGCCAGCAGTTTATCGAGATTAGGGGGGATCGGTGACAGAAAAAACATTCAGTACTTC.

The chain employs TRBV10-3 and TRBJ2-2; tentatively, D is TRBD1 (5 bases). V gave up 3 bases and J gave up 0 bases, with 14 bases separating them. CDR1 and CDR2 (germline): ENHRY, SYGVKD. The CDR3 spans 17 residues. CDR3: CAISDMLSDTNTGELFF. CDR3 DNA sequence: TGTGCCATCAGTGATATGTTATCGGACACGAACACCGGGGAGCTGTTTTTT.

Many counts were recorded for this clonotype. The chain uses TRBV13 and TRBJ2-1; no definite D call. Trimming left V 4 bases short and J 0 bases short, with 7 bases between. CDR1 is PRHDT, CDR2 FYEKMQ, per germline (reference sequence). The CDR3 extends over 14 amino acids. CDR3 protein: CASSSAGSYNEQFF. CDR3 bases: TGTGCCAGCAGCTCGGCCGGCTCCTACAATGAGCAGTTCTTC. Full variable domain (missing parts from reference TRBV13 and TRBJ2-1): AAGVIQSPRHLIKEKRETATLKCYPIPRHDTVYWYQQGPGQDPQFLISFYEKMQSDKGSIPDRFSAQQFSDYHSELNMSSLELGDSALYFCASSSAGSYNEQFFGPGTRLTVL.

This clonotype was counted at least ten times. The CDR3: CASTIGDSFQETQYF. In DNA form, the CDR3 reads TGTGCCAGCACTATTGGGGACAGCTTCCAAGAGACCCAGTACTTC. The V gene is TRBV11-2, the J gene TRBJ2-5, with 7 nucleotides matching TRBD1. Germline lookup yields CDR1 SGHAT and CDR2 FQNNGV. V dropped 7 bases and J dropped 1; count of bases not matched to a gene: 9. The CDR3 is 15 amino acids.

This clonotype was seen at least ten times. V and J are TRBV20-1 and TRBJ2-7; 9 positions match TRBD2. V lost 0 bases, J lost 3 bases, and 6 bases stayed unmatched. CDR3 length: 15 amino acids. Germline V lookup: CDR1 DFQATT, CDR2 SNEGSKA (reference sequence). The DNA for the CDR3 is TGCAGTGCTAGAGATCCCCCTAGCGGGAACTACGAGCAGTACTTC. Translated: CSARDPPSGNYEQYF.

This clonotype was detected ten times or more. The chain is built from TRBV7-9 and TRBJ2-2, with 9 bases aligning to TRBD1. Germline V lookup: CDR1 SEHNR, CDR2 FQNEAQ (reference sequence). This CDR3 is built from 16 residues. J gave up 3 bases and V 1 base, and 3 bases lay outside the gene matches. This chain's CDR3 is CASSLGRTGDTGELFF. CDR3 sequence (DNA): TGTGCCAGCAGCTTAGGGAGGACAGGGGACACCGGGGAGCTGTTTTTT.

The chain uses TRBV4-1 and TRBJ2-5; 9 nucleotides match TRBD2. Germline V lookup: CDR1 MGHRA, CDR2 YSYEKL. The trim removed 1 base at V and 2 bases at J, leaving 8 bases unmatched. This CDR3 is built from 17 residues. This CDR3 is CASSQGRLAGLQETQYF. In DNA form, the CDR3 reads TGCGCCAGCAGCCAAGGTCGGCTAGCGGGATTACAAGAGACCCAGTACTTC.

There are many counts of this clonotype. The rearrangement links TRBV28 to TRBJ1-2; 10 positions match TRBD1. CDR1 is MDHEN, CDR2 SYDVKM, per germline. The CDR3 runs 14 residues. After removal of 5 bases from V and 7 bases from J, the junction contained 7 bases not matched to a gene. CDR3 DNA: TGTGCCAGCAGTCTGACAGGGGGCAAGGTTGGCTACACCTTC. It yields the protein CASSLTGGKVGYTF.

V and J are TRBV6-1 and TRBJ2-7; D is possibly TRBD2 (6 bases). This CDR3 spans 15 amino acids. CDR1 and CDR2 from the germline V gene are MNHNS and SASEGT. Trimming pared 5 bases from V and 0 bases from J, leaving 14 bases between. The CDR3 coding sequence is TGTGCCAGCAGTTGGGGCGGGGTCCCCTCCTACGAGCAGTACTTC. This sequence encodes CASSWGGVPSYEQYF.

The sample holds a few counts of this clonotype. The rearrangement joins TRBV5-1 to TRBJ1-1; weak D call: TRBD1 (5 bases). Trimming cost V 0 bases and J 1 base, with 10 bases left between them. Germline assignment: CDR1 SGHRS and CDR2 YFSETQ. The CDR3 has 15 amino acids. In nucleotides, the CDR3 is TGCGCCAGCAGCTTGGCTGGGGGTACGAACACTGAAGCTTTCTTT. It translates to CASSLAGGTNTEAFF.

The rearrangement uses TRBV3-1 and TRBJ1-4; no definite D call. This CDR3 is 14 amino acids long. Trimming removed 0 bases at V and 4 bases at J, with 6 bases between. From germline, CDR1 is LGHDT and CDR2 YNNKEL (reference sequence). The CDR3 is CASSQDRFNEKLFF. The CDR3 DNA is TGTGCCAGCAGCCAAGACAGGTTTAATGAAAAACTGTTTTTT.